Below are 32 T cell receptor beta chains sequenced from a single sample in a study of blood T cell repertoires in COVID-19. Clones were read by immunoSEQ multiplex PCR, and TCRdb kept only the in-frame ones, dropping some. The sample carries 90,000 or so clones, 65% to 90% recorded once. What was sequenced was peripheral blood. The receptor source for this set is a man aged 55 to 70 with acute or convalescent COVID-19.

This chain connects TRBV5-1 to TRBJ1-2; 7 bases are a match to TRBD1. Trimming cost V 4 bases and J 10 bases; bases outside gene matches: 13. Germline values: CDR1 SGHRS, CDR2 YFSETQ. This CDR3 is built from 14 residues. In nucleotides, the CDR3 is TGCGCCAGCAGCCGTGGGACAGAAGAAGGAACCTACACCTTC. Translating it yields CASSRGTEEGTYTF.

This chain connects TRBV6-5 to TRBJ1-6; a possible D gene is TRBD1 (5 bases). V was clipped by 7 bases and J by 7 bases, with 17 bases between them. This CDR3 has 15 residues. Germline assignment: CDR1 MNHEY and CDR2 SVGAGI. CDR3 in DNA: TGTGCCAGCACCTCCCGCAAGGGGAACAATTCACCCCTCCACTTT. Its protein product is CASTSRKGNNSPLHF.

The CDR3 nucleotides are TGTGCCAGCAGTGAAACACGCACAGGGAGCTACGAGCAGTACTTC. Translated, it gives CASSETRTGSYEQYF. The V gene is TRBV6-1, the J gene TRBJ2-7; possibly TRBD1 for D (6 bases). This CDR3 has 15 amino acids. V lost 2 bases to trimming and J lost 3 bases, with 14 bases between them. Germline CDR1 and CDR2: MNHNS and SASEGT.

This chain links TRBV4-2 with TRBJ1-2; the match to TRBD1 covers 7 bases. Germline lookup yields CDR1 LGHNA and CDR2 YNFKEQ. The CDR3 length is 17 residues. V shed 0 bases, J shed 5 bases, and the junction held 12 bases outside the gene matches. CDR3 amino acids: CASSQELTGIGEYGYTF. The CDR3 nucleotides are TGTGCCAGCAGCCAAGAATTGACAGGGATCGGTGAATATGGCTACACCTTC.

This sequence joins TRBV5-1 and TRBJ2-7; TRBD1 aligns across 10 bases. Per germline, CDR1 SGHRS and CDR2 YFSETQ. V was clipped by 8 bases and J by 4 bases; unmatched bases: 6. This CDR3 comprises 13 residues. The CDR3 nucleotides are TGCGCCAGTTCCGGGACAGGGGAGTACGAGCAGTACTTC. This codes for CASSGTGEYEQYF.

A single count supports this clone. The V gene is TRBV5-1, the J gene TRBJ2-1; 11 bases match TRBD2. CDR1 and CDR2 (germline): SGHRS, YFSETQ. V dropped 7 bases and J dropped 9; count of bases not matched to a gene: 15. This CDR3 is 16 amino acids long. Here the CDR3 reads CASHRMLAGGFGEQFF. DNA of the CDR3: TGCGCCAGCCACCGGATGCTAGCGGGGGGCTTCGGTGAGCAGTTCTTC.

The V call is TRBV3-1 (or the pseudogene TRBV3-2), the J call TRBJ2-1; the match to TRBD1 covers 8 bases. The CDR3 is 15 residues long. CDR1 LGHDT and CDR2 YNNKEL come from the germline V gene (reference sequence). J was trimmed by 4 bases and V by 3 bases; bases with no gene match: 5. The CDR3 here is CASSQETGVYNEQFF. For the CDR3, the DNA is TGTGCCAGCAGCCAGGAGACAGGGGTATACAATGAGCAGTTCTTC.

The V and J genes are TRBV19 and TRBJ1-5; TRBD1 matches at 8 bases. J was trimmed by 11 bases and V by 7 bases; bases with no gene match: 13. The CDR3 contains 14 residues. The germline V gene encodes CDR1 LNHDA and CDR2 SQIVND (reference sequence). The CDR3 loop reads CASKEQGAGRAQHF. CDR3 bases: TGTGCCAGTAAGGAGCAGGGGGCAGGTAGGGCCCAGCATTTT.

The rearrangement joins TRBV2 to TRBJ1-3, with D tentatively TRBD1 (6 bases). The V and J ends lost 4 bases and 0 bases respectively, with 19 bases between them. The CDR3 has 18 amino acids. Germline-derived CDR1 and CDR2 are SNHLY and FYNNEI. The CDR3 coding sequence is TGTGCCAGCAGTGTAATGGGACACCAAACGAGCTCTGGAAACACCATATATTTT. Protein: CASSVMGHQTSSGNTIYF. Supplemented by reference TRBV2 and TRBJ1-3, the full variable domain reads EPEVTQTPSHQVTQMGQEVILRCVPISNHLYFYWYRQILGQKVEFLVSFYNNEISEKSEIFDDQFSVERPDGSNFTLKIRSTKLEDSAMYFCASSVMGHQTSSGNTIYFGEGSWLTVV.

V gene TRBV4-1 combines with J gene TRBJ1-3, with D perhaps matching TRBD1 (6 bases). The germline V gene encodes CDR1 MGHRA and CDR2 YSYEKL. The germline V and J ends were trimmed by 0 bases and 2 bases, with 23 bases remaining between them. CDR3 length: 20 amino acids. The CDR3 nucleotides are TGCGCCAGCAGCCAAGATTCGGGGACACCGCAAATACACGCTGGAAACACCATATATTTT. Translated, it gives CASSQDSGTPQIHAGNTIYF.

The gene calls are TRBV2 and TRBJ1-5; 7 bases fit TRBD1. CDR1 is SNHLY, CDR2 FYNNEI, per germline. J was trimmed by 3 bases and V by 5 bases; bases with no gene match: 7. The CDR3 extends over 15 amino acids. In nucleotides, the CDR3 is TGTGCCAGCAGTAATGACAGGGCCCCCAATCAGCCCCAGCATTTT. Translated, it gives CASSNDRAPNQPQHF. The complete variable domain, with remaining parts taken from reference TRBV2 and TRBJ1-5, reads EPEVTQTPSHQVTQMGQEVILRCVPISNHLYFYWYRQILGQKVEFLVSFYNNEISEKSEIFDDQFSVERPDGSNFTLKIRSTKLEDSAMYFCASSNDRAPNQPQHFGDGTRLSIL.

This clone was observed a handful of times. J is TRBJ1-1 and V is TRBV28; 8 bases align to TRBD1. Germline V CDR1 and CDR2: MDHEN, SYDVKM. V gave up 4 bases and J gave up 5 bases; unmatched junction bases: 9. The length of the CDR3 is 15 residues. The CDR3 region is CASSSLTGGKTEAFF. DNA of the CDR3: TGTGCCAGCAGTTCCCTCACAGGGGGGAAGACTGAAGCTTTCTTT.

The chain combines TRBV9 with TRBJ2-1, with a weak D call TRBD1 (6 bases). The CDR3 loop spans 13 amino acids. The germline gives CDR1 SGDLS, CDR2 YYNGEE. V was clipped by 4 bases and J by 6 bases, with 11 bases between them. The CDR3 nucleotides read TGTGCCAGCAGCCTACAGGGCGGCAATGAGCAGTTCTTC. Amino acids: CASSLQGGNEQFF.

This chain connects TRBV7-2 to TRBJ1-1; D remains unclear. V lost 1 base and J 1 base, leaving 7 bases between the germline ends. Looked up from germline, CDR1 is SGHTA and CDR2 is FQGNSA. This CDR3 comprises 14 residues. In DNA, the CDR3 is TGTGCCAGCAGCTTAGAAGCGGCGAACACTGAAGCTTTCTTT. This codes for CASSLEAANTEAFF.

The table lists this clone with a few counts. The chain uses TRBV2 and TRBJ1-6; no firm D call. The germline V gene encodes CDR1 SNHLY and CDR2 FYNNEI. The CDR3 extends over 16 amino acids. Trimming took off 3 bases at V and 4 bases at J, with 13 bases between the two ends. The CDR3 here is CASSDEGMGYNSPLHF. DNA of the CDR3: TGTGCCAGCAGTGATGAGGGAATGGGGTATAATTCACCCCTCCACTTT.

The chain employs TRBV19 and TRBJ1-1, with 11 bases aligning to TRBD1. There are 15 residues in the CDR3. CDR1 and CDR2 (germline): LNHDA, SQIVND (reference sequence). The J segment lost 6 bases and the V segment lost 9 bases, leaving 12 bases of the junction unmatched. DNA for the CDR3: TGTGCCAGCCGTTTCCCGGGACAGGGGGGACCTGAAGCTTTCTTT. Amino acids: CASRFPGQGGPEAFF.

The chain combines TRBV7-2 with TRBJ2-1, with a tentative D call TRBD2 (5 bases). Trimming took 5 bases from V and 1 from J, leaving 18 bases between them. CDR3 length: 17 amino acids. Per the germline V gene, CDR1 is SGHTA and CDR2 is FQGNSA. DNA of the CDR3: TGTGCCAGCAGCCCGCTACCAGCGGATTTTTCCTACAATGAGCAGTTCTTC. Translating it yields CASSPLPADFSYNEQFF.

This chain joins TRBV6-5 and TRBJ1-2; 8 bases are shared with TRBD1. Trimming at V came to 7 bases and at J to 7 bases, leaving 14 bases not matched to a gene. Germline V gives CDR1 MNHEY, CDR2 SVGAGI. The CDR3 contains 15 residues. The CDR3 sequence: CASTPGGGQGPGYTF. The CDR3 coding sequence is TGTGCCAGCACACCGGGGGGTGGACAGGGTCCTGGCTACACCTTC.

This chain uses TRBV19 with TRBJ1-5, with 9 bases identical to TRBD1. Unmatched junction bases numbered 4, after V lost 9 bases and J lost 4 bases. Germline V gene sequence: CDR1 LNHDA, CDR2 SQIVND (reference sequence). There are 13 residues in the CDR3. The chain's CDR3 is CARNGTGNQPQHF. CDR3 sequence (DNA): TGTGCCAGAAACGGGACAGGGAATCAGCCCCAGCATTTT.

J is TRBJ2-2 and V is TRBV5-4, with TRBD1 matching 9 bases. The V and J ends lost 4 bases and 5 bases, in that order; junction bases with no gene match: 9. CDR3 length equals 16 residues. Germline loops: CDR1 SGHNT, CDR2 YYREEE (reference sequence). The CDR3 region is CASSKGKTGGTGELFF. Written as DNA, the CDR3 is TGTGCCAGCAGCAAGGGGAAGACAGGGGGGACCGGGGAGCTGTTTTTT.

This clone was picked up one time. The gene calls are TRBV19 and TRBJ2-6, with D perhaps matching TRBD1 (5 bases). This CDR3 spans 17 amino acids. Germline lookup yields CDR1 LNHDA and CDR2 SQIVND (reference sequence). The germline V and J ends were trimmed by 0 bases and 0 bases, with 9 bases remaining between them. The CDR3 loop reads CASSIEDMYSGANVLTF. The CDR3 DNA follows: TGTGCCAGTAGTATAGAGGACATGTACTCTGGGGCCAACGTCCTGACTTTC.

The chain joins TRBV7-9 to TRBJ2-3, with TRBD1 matching over 9 bases. Trimming took 3 bases from V and 3 from J; bases not matched to a gene: 4. The germline gives CDR1 SEHNR, CDR2 FQNEAQ (reference sequence). The CDR3 is 15 residues long. The CDR3 loop is CASSLGQGLTDTQYF. The CDR3 DNA is TGTGCCAGCAGCTTGGGACAGGGTCTTACAGATACGCAGTATTTT.

The V gene is TRBV19, the J gene TRBJ2-3; TRBD2 agrees at 9 bases. Germline loops: CDR1 LNHDA, CDR2 SQIVND (reference sequence). The CDR3 covers 15 residues. The trim removed 5 bases at V and 6 bases at J, leaving 9 bases unmatched. CDR3 residues: CASSPLAGYTDTQYF. For the CDR3, the DNA is TGTGCCAGTAGTCCACTAGCGGGTTACACTGATACGCAGTATTTT.

DNA of the CDR3: TGTGCCAGCTCACCACCCGGGACAGGGGCCCTTGGTGGAAACACCATATATTTT. It yields the protein CASSPPGTGALGGNTIYF. The chain carries TRBV18 and TRBJ1-3; 10 nucleotides line up with TRBD1. This CDR3 is 18 amino acids long. Looked up from germline, CDR1 is KGHSH and CDR2 is LQKENI. Trimming cost V 0 bases and J 3 bases; bases outside gene matches: 8. The whole variable domain, filled in from reference TRBV18 and TRBJ1-3, reads NAGVMQNPRHLVRRRGQEARLRCSPMKGHSHVYWYRQLPEEGLKFMVYLQKENIIDESGMPKERFSAEFPKEGPSILRIQQVVRGDSAAYFCASSPPGTGALGGNTIYFGEGSWLTVV.

The rearrangement joins TRBV19 to TRBJ2-7; 9 nucleotides align to TRBD1. J gave up 3 bases and V 0 bases, and 3 bases lay outside the gene matches. The CDR3 loop spans 15 amino acids. Germline V gives CDR1 LNHDA, CDR2 SQIVND (reference sequence). CDR3 region: CASSIDRDRDYEQYF. CDR3 coding DNA: TGTGCCAGTAGTATAGACCGGGACAGGGACTACGAGCAGTACTTC.

This clone is medium-sized within its sample. This rearrangement joins TRBV29-1 to TRBJ2-2; 8 positions match TRBD1. CDR1 and CDR2 from the germline V gene are SQVTM and ANQGSEA. The CDR3 covers 13 residues. Unmatched junction bases numbered 0, after V lost 5 bases and J lost 1 base. The CDR3 protein is CSVTGGNTGELFF. The CDR3 coding sequence is TGCAGCGTTACAGGGGGGAACACCGGGGAGCTGTTTTTT.

V and J are TRBV30 and TRBJ2-7; D is possibly TRBD1 (6 bases). The CDR3 runs to 18 residues. V was clipped by 0 bases and J by 6 bases, with 27 bases between them. The germline V gene encodes CDR1 GTSNPN and CDR2 SVGIG (reference sequence). In nucleotides, the CDR3 is TGTGCCTGGAGTGTACCCCCGTTAGACAGGCTTTCCTTGGGCGAGCAGTACGTC. It yields the protein CAWSVPPLDRLSLGEQYV.

The chain uses TRBV19 and TRBJ1-5; D is perhaps TRBD1 (6 bases). Germline lookup yields CDR1 LNHDA and CDR2 SQIVND (reference sequence). The V end was cut by 4 bases, the J end by 6 bases, with 13 bases between. The CDR3 sequence is 14 residues long. This CDR3 reads CASSNTGTGQPQHF. The CDR3 coding sequence is TGTGCCAGTAGTAATACAGGGACGGGTCAGCCCCAGCATTTT.

The chain couples TRBV21-1 to TRBJ2-1; no check of the table's D call, TRBD1, against the DNA was made. TRBV21-1 is reported as a pseudogene. CDR3 length: 17 residues. The chain's CDR3 is CASRPKRDRGISCEQFF. The DNA of the CDR3 is TGTGCCAGCAGGCCGAAACGGGACAGGGGCATATCCTGTGAGCAGTTCTTC.

V usage is TRBV7-9 and J usage is TRBJ2-1, with no clear D. CDR1 is SEHNR and CDR2 is FQNEAQ in the germline V gene (reference sequence). The CDR3 is 16 residues long. V shed 1 base and J shed 5 bases, with 15 bases lying between them. CDR3 region: CASSLGSSGRNNEQFF. In nucleotides, the CDR3 is TGTGCCAGCAGCTTAGGGTCGTCTGGCAGAAACAATGAGCAGTTCTTC.

In its sample, this clone was seen a few times. The chain combines TRBV12-3 or TRBV12-4 with TRBJ1-2; D unclear. The CDR3 runs 12 residues. V was clipped by 8 bases and J by 5 bases, with 12 bases between them. CDR3 nucleotide sequence: TGTGCCAGCGTCAAGCCCCCGTATGGCTACACCTTC. Protein sequence: CASVKPPYGYTF.

The chain combines TRBV29-1 with TRBJ2-5; 10 bases are a match to TRBD1. Germline trimming cut 0 bases from V and 1 base from J; bases unmatched to any gene: 8. This CDR3 comprises 17 residues. Germline V gene sequence: CDR1 SQVTM, CDR2 ANQGSEA. DNA of the CDR3: TGCAGCGTTGAAGAAAGAGGGGGACAGGGGCCCCAAGAGACCCAGTACTTC. As protein: CSVEERGGQGPQETQYF. Based on the CDR3 plus reference TRBV29-1 and TRBJ2-5, the full variable domain is SAVISQKPSRDICQRGTSLTIQCQVDSQVTMMFWYRQQPGQSLTLIATANQGSEATYESGFVIDKFPISRPNLTFSTLTVSNMSPEDSSIYLCSVEERGGQGPQETQYFGPGTRLLVL.